This T cell receptor beta chain stems from a study of Graves' ophthalmopathy and Graves' hyperthyroidism. Notes on the study in general: Prediction of ophthalmopathy progression reached around 70% sensitivity and roughly 72% specificity.

This clonotype was seen just once. Its target is not known. Orbital computed tomography and thyroid ultrasound, along with TRAb, serum thyroxine and clinical symptoms, underpinned diagnosis. CDR3 regions of TCR beta were amplified from RNA transcripts. Following a first-round RT-PCR that used HTBI primers, a second-round multiplex PCR was carried out. Via MiXCR, TCRdb re-called the multiplex PCR reads, giving one row per CDR3 protein. The table shows approximately 640,000 distinct CDR3 sequences, with under 50% occurring only once. Between the trimmed V and J ends, which lost 8 bases and 4 bases, there was a span of 14 bases. Per the germline V gene, CDR1 is SQVTM and CDR2 is ANQGSEA. The CDR3 runs 13 residues.

The rearrangement joins TRBV29-1 to TRBJ2-2, with a possible D match to TRBD1 (5 bases). The receptor's source is an adult man with Graves' ophthalmopathy. Input material: peripheral blood. CDR3 nucleotide sequence: TGCAGCTTTTCAGGGCGAGGCACCGGGGAGCTGTTTTTT. Translating it yields CSFSGRGTGELFF.